This TCR beta chain was recorded in a study of cytomegalovirus exposure and HLA in healthy donors. Concerning this clone: As yet, its antigen is unknown.

PCR amplification relied on 60 Vbeta primers (plus 13 Jbeta primers). TCRdb's table, derived via immunoSEQ multiplex PCR, lists solely in-frame clones and lacks some. The profile covers about 200,000 clones, with about 76% appearing a single time and approximately 0.39% taken by the ten largest. Points from the study as a whole: Associated with cytomegalovirus, according to the listing, were around 170 TCR beta chains. Later analysis associated a missense DCLRE1C variant with TCR beta V- and J-gene trimming.

This receptor was taken from a male donor in good health and CMV-seropositive. Sequenced input: PBMCs.

The DNA of the CDR3 is TGCGCCAGCAGCTTGGTTAGGGGCTCCTACGAGCAGTACTTC. It translates to CASSLVRGSYEQYF. The chain joins TRBV5-1 to TRBJ2-7; D perhaps matches TRBD1 (5 bases). V lost 0 bases and J lost 0, with 7 bases in between. Germline CDR1 reads SGHRS; CDR2 reads YFSETQ. The CDR3 contains 14 residues.